Listed here is a single TCR beta chain. Its antigen remains unidentified. The record originates from a study of post-analysis software for immune sequencing data. Study overall: Courses of disease covered relapsing-remitting, secondary progressive and progressive-relapsing multiple sclerosis. Study findings and constraints: Same-batch samples co-clustered strongly by F measure.

Libraries were made from TCR beta cDNA, and they carried unique molecular identifiers. TCRdb reanalysed the PCR reads using MiXCR and keeps one entry per CDR3 protein. Of roughly 800,000 distinct CDR3 sequences in the sample, more than 45% were seen once. The specimen sequenced was blood. The origin of this receptor is a girl aged 5 to 17 with multiple sclerosis.

The CDR3 loop reads CASSIDEQPQHF. The DNA of the CDR3 is TGTGCCAGTAGTATAGACGAACAGCCCCAGCATTTT. The chain combines TRBV19 with TRBJ1-5; D uncertain. The V gene's germline CDR1 is LNHDA and CDR2 SQIVND (reference sequence). The CDR3 length is 12 residues. The V end was cut by 0 bases, the J end by 7 bases, with 4 bases between.